This T cell receptor beta chain was documented in a study of T-cell memory formation after mild COVID-19. Study conclusions and caveats: Day 37-peaking second-wave clones had unconfirmed SARS-CoV-2 specificity.

The ends were cut back, 0 bases at V and 9 bases at J, with 15 bases in the middle. The CDR3 contains 14 residues. Germline assignment: CDR1 SGHRS and CDR2 YFSETQ. TCRdb processed the 5' RACE reads anew with MiXCR; each CDR3 protein has one entry. Seen here are roughly 130,000 distinct CDR3 sequences, about a sixth observed once, and the top ten hold 4.5% to 6.5%. Of note for this clonotype: Its matching antigen is unknown.

The chain employs TRBV5-1 and TRBJ1-1; D remains unclear. This clonotype was sampled from a man younger than 35 who had mild COVID-19 (a few samples of this study predate the infection). Cell type and time point are not known. The sample consisted of PBMCs or a T cell subset sorted from them (not recorded which). The CDR3 protein is CASSLGPPEAKAFF. In DNA, the CDR3 is TGCGCCAGCAGCTTGGGCCCTCCGGAGGCGAAAGCTTTCTTT.